What follows is one TCR beta chain and its context. Antigen unknown. V shed 5 bases, J shed 4 bases, and the junction held 4 bases outside the gene matches. From germline, CDR1 is SNHLY and CDR2 FYNNEI. The CDR3 is 15 amino acids. This sample's treatment: around 19 received Ad26.COV2.S at low or high dose, single or two shots; about 5 received placebo; per-sample allocation not given. Sampling was performed 63 days after the first vaccine or placebo injection. These data belong to a study of Ad26.COV2.S vaccination and SARS-CoV-2 variants. On the study more broadly: Intramuscularly, Ad26.COV2.S was given either once or twice, 56 days apart. Study conclusions and caveats: With respect to non-spike TCR breadth, vaccine and placebo recipients were similar.

Measured with immunoSEQ multiplex PCR; TCRdb has only the in-frame clones, and not every one. The sample carries about 350,000 clones, approximately 84% recorded once. Here the sequenced sample was peripheral blood, taken in a trial of Ad26.COV2.S vaccine versus placebo. The gene calls are TRBV2 and TRBJ2-5; 13 bases align to TRBD2. The receptor was derived from a person aged 18-60 years who received the Ad26.COV2.S COVID-19 vaccine or a placebo. CDR3 bases: TGTGCCAGCAGTCCCCGACTAGCGGGGGGAGAGACCCAGTACTTC. It codes for CASSPRLAGGETQYF.